A single sample is the source of the 32 T cell receptor beta chains below, sequenced in a study of blood T cell repertoires in COVID-19. Here immunoSEQ multiplex PCR was the method, and the copy in TCRdb shows in-frame clones only, minus some. The data show about 190,000 clones, about 88% seen once. The sequenced sample consisted of PBMCs or T cells enriched from blood (not recorded which). These receptors came from a woman aged 30 to 39 who had recovered from COVID-19.

V gene TRBV7-2 combines with J gene TRBJ2-3, with 10 bases identical to TRBD2. V was clipped by 5 bases and J by 6 bases; unmatched bases: 14. Germline assignment: CDR1 SGHTA and CDR2 FQGNSA. This CDR3 spans 17 amino acids. CDR3 residues: CASSLQASGGTSDTQYF. The CDR3 DNA reads as TGTGCCAGCAGCCTCCAGGCTAGCGGGGGCACCTCCGATACGCAGTATTTT. The full variable domain, in which reference TRBV7-2 and TRBJ2-3 provide the parts outside the CDR3, is GAGVSQSPSNKVTEKGKDVELRCDPISGHTALYWYRQSLGQGLEFLIYFQGNSAPDKSGLPSDRFSAERTGGSVSTLTIQRTQQEDSAVYLCASSLQASGGTSDTQYFGPGTRLTVL.

The genes are TRBV10-2 and TRBJ2-1; TRBD2 aligns across 15 bases. The V gene end was trimmed by 8 bases and the J gene end by 14 bases; junction bases not matched to a gene: 13. There are 15 residues in the CDR3. Germline lookup yields CDR1 WSHSY and CDR2 SAAADI. The CDR3 nucleotides read TGCGCCAGCTGGAGGGGGACGGGACTAGCGGGGGGCGAGTTCTTC. Its translation is CASWRGTGLAGGEFF.

The chain joins TRBV2 to TRBJ1-1; 10 bases are shared with TRBD1. CDR3 size: 14 residues. Germline trimming cut 4 bases from V and 6 bases from J; bases unmatched to any gene: 5. Germline CDR1 reads SNHLY; CDR2 reads FYNNEI. CDR3 sequence reads: CASSGTGGDSEAFF. CDR3 DNA: TGTGCCAGCAGTGGGACAGGGGGGGACTCTGAAGCTTTCTTT.

The V and J genes are TRBV30 and TRBJ1-2; TRBD1 agrees at 9 bases. V shed 5 bases, J shed 2 bases, and the junction held 3 bases outside the gene matches. In germline, CDR1 is GTSNPN, CDR2 SVGIG (reference sequence). CDR3 length equals 13 residues. CDR3 nucleotides: TGTGCCTGGGAAGGGACAGGGAACTATGGCTACACCTTC. It yields the protein CAWEGTGNYGYTF.

The chain is built from TRBV10-3 and TRBJ1-5; 7 nucleotides match TRBD1. The CDR3 consists of 15 residues. V lost 4 bases, J lost 0 bases, and 3 bases stayed unmatched. Germline values: CDR1 ENHRY, CDR2 SYGVKD. CDR3 DNA sequence: TGTGCCATCAGTGTCAGGGGGGATAGCAATCAGCCCCAGCATTTT. It translates to CAISVRGDSNQPQHF.

This chain links TRBV7-8 with TRBJ2-3; 9 nucleotides line up with TRBD1. Germline V gene data show CDR1 as SGHVS and CDR2 as FQNEAQ. V was pared by 3 bases and J by 4 bases, with 8 bases of the junction left unmatched. CDR3 length: 16 amino acids. The CDR3 DNA reads TGTGCCAGCAGCTTGAAGGGACAGGGACGGGCAGATACGCAGTATTTT. Amino acids: CASSLKGQGRADTQYF.

V gene TRBV28 combines with J gene TRBJ1-1; unclear D gene. The length of the CDR3 is 13 residues. The germline V and J ends were trimmed by 3 bases and 1 base, with 6 bases remaining between them. Germline CDR1 reads MDHEN; CDR2 reads SYDVKM. CDR3 DNA: TGTGCCAGCAGTTTTGGGCCGAACACTGAAGCTTTCTTT. This gives the protein CASSFGPNTEAFF.

J is TRBJ1-1 and V is TRBV27; TRBD1 matches at 8 bases. Trimming cost V 2 bases and J 8 bases; bases outside gene matches: 7. Germline assignment: CDR1 MNHEY and CDR2 SMNVEV (reference sequence). The CDR3 runs to 14 residues. CDR3 loop: CASSLEANRGEAFF. The CDR3 nucleotides read TGTGCCAGCAGTTTAGAGGCCAACAGGGGGGAAGCTTTCTTT.

The chain joins TRBV5-1 to TRBJ1-2; D might be TRBD1 (6 bases). This CDR3 spans 14 amino acids. Germline CDR1 reads SGHRS; CDR2 reads YFSETQ. Trimming removed 2 bases from V and 8 bases from J, with 16 bases in between. The CDR3 loop is CASSFRQGLVGYTF. CDR3 DNA sequence: TGCGCCAGCAGCTTTAGGCAGGGGCTTGTCGGCTACACCTTC.

This clone was observed once. V gene TRBV28 combines with J gene TRBJ2-2, with 9 bases that match TRBD2. The V and J ends lost 7 bases and 6 bases, in that order; junction bases with no gene match: 6. The CDR3 contains 14 residues. Germline V lookup: CDR1 MDHEN, CDR2 SYDVKM. The CDR3 is CASIGTSIPGELFF. The DNA of the CDR3 is TGTGCCAGCATAGGGACTAGCATACCCGGGGAGCTGTTTTTT. The variable domain in full, with the rest retrieved from reference TRBV28 and TRBJ2-2, is DVKVTQSSRYLVKRTGEKVFLECVQDMDHENMFWYRQDPGLGLRLIYFSYDVKMKEKGDIPEGYSVSREKKERFSLILESASTNQTSMYLCASIGTSIPGELFFGEGSRLTVL.

The chain employs TRBV11-3 and TRBJ2-1; weak D call: TRBD2 (5 bases). Trimming took off 2 bases at V and 10 bases at J, with 6 bases between the two ends. CDR1 and CDR2 (germline): SGHNT, YENEEA. CDR3 length: 11 residues. CDR3 sequence: CASSLSGEQFF. DNA for the CDR3: TGTGCCAGCAGCTTATCGGGGGAGCAGTTCTTC.

This clone showed up just once. The gene calls are TRBV29-1 and TRBJ1-1; D is unresolved. Trimming stripped 4 bases from V and 7 bases from J, with 7 bases between. The CDR3 contains 10 residues. Germline V gene lookup returns CDR1 SQVTM and CDR2 ANQGSEA. The CDR3 loop reads CSVGTFEAFF. CDR3 DNA: TGCAGCGTTGGTACATTTGAAGCTTTCTTT.

V is TRBV19 and J is TRBJ1-1; 7 bases agree with TRBD1. This CDR3 is built from 14 residues. V trimming: 4 bases; J trimming: 3 bases; junction bases outside the gene matches: 5. Germline V gives CDR1 LNHDA, CDR2 SQIVND (reference sequence). DNA for the CDR3: TGTGCCAGTAGTAGACAGGGTTTGCACACTGAAGCTTTCTTT. Translation gives CASSRQGLHTEAFF.

This chain connects TRBV6-5 to TRBJ1-5, with 9 bases identical to TRBD1. The CDR3 has 16 residues. The J segment lost 9 bases and the V segment lost 4 bases, leaving 13 bases of the junction unmatched. Germline values: CDR1 MNHEY, CDR2 SVGAGI. CDR3: CASSSKPPGQGGPQHF. Here the CDR3 DNA reads TGTGCCAGCAGTTCAAAGCCTCCGGGACAGGGAGGGCCCCAGCATTTT.

The chain uses TRBV5-4 and TRBJ1-2; 7 bases fit TRBD1. The length of the CDR3 is 16 residues. The J segment lost 2 bases and the V segment lost 4 bases, leaving 11 bases of the junction unmatched. The germline V gene encodes CDR1 SGHNT and CDR2 YYREEE (reference sequence). The chain's CDR3 is CASSTYLTGNNYGYTF. CDR3 nucleotides: TGTGCCAGCAGCACTTACTTGACAGGGAACAACTATGGCTACACCTTC.

The chain employs TRBV7-2 and TRBJ2-1; 11 bases map to TRBD2. The CDR3 totals 13 residues. V shed 0 bases, J shed 15 bases, and the junction held 4 bases outside the gene matches. In germline, CDR1 is SGHTA, CDR2 FQGNSA. The CDR3 sequence is CASSLAATSGRFF. CDR3 DNA sequence: TGTGCCAGCAGCTTAGCGGCCACTAGCGGGAGGTTCTTC.

The count of this clone is one. The chain carries TRBV12-3 or TRBV12-4 and TRBJ2-1; D is undetermined. This CDR3 contains 12 residues. The ends were cut back, 10 bases at V and 5 bases at J, with 12 bases in the middle. The CDR3, as DNA: TGTGCCATCGGTGAGTTGAACAATGAGCAGTTCTTC. It translates to CAIGELNNEQFF.

The CDR3 sequence is CASGGMGETQYF. The CDR3 nucleotides are TGTGCCAGTGGAGGAATGGGGGAGACCCAGTACTTC. The chain links TRBV9 to TRBJ2-5; possibly TRBD2 for D (5 bases). V gave up 8 bases and J gave up 5 bases, with 13 bases separating them. The CDR3 is 12 residues long. Germline V CDR1 and CDR2: SGDLS, YYNGEE. The variable domain in full, completed from reference TRBV9 and TRBJ2-5, reads DSGVTQTPKHLITATGQRVTLRCSPRSGDLSVYWYQQSLDQGLQFLIQYYNGEERAKGNILERFSAQQFPDLHSELNLSSLELGDSALYFCASGGMGETQYFGPGTRLLVL.

This clone came up a few times. The chain joins TRBV9 to TRBJ1-2; a weak D match, TRBD1 (5 bases). The CDR3 totals 16 residues. Trimming removed 0 bases from V and 5 bases from J, with 17 bases in between. The germline V gene has CDR1 SGDLS and CDR2 YYNGEE. The CDR3 here is CASSVVGSGTVYGYTF. The CDR3 nucleotides are TGTGCCAGCAGCGTAGTAGGTTCCGGGACTGTTTATGGCTACACCTTC.

The V call is TRBV30, the J call TRBJ1-1; 10 nucleotides align to TRBD1. In germline, CDR1 is GTSNPN, CDR2 SVGIG (reference sequence). The CDR3 sequence is 14 residues long. J was trimmed by 4 bases and V by 4 bases; bases with no gene match: 6. The CDR3 region has the DNA TGTGCCTGGATTTCTGGGACAGGGGTCACTGAAGCTTTCTTT. Translated: CAWISGTGVTEAFF.

The genes are TRBV28 and TRBJ1-4; 9 bases match TRBD1. Germline V gene lookup returns CDR1 MDHEN and CDR2 SYDVKM. The CDR3 length is 14 residues. Germline trimming cut 5 bases from V and 5 bases from J; bases unmatched to any gene: 3. The CDR3 reads CASSLTGGNEKLFF. Here the CDR3 DNA reads TGTGCCAGCAGTCTGACAGGGGGAAATGAAAAACTGTTTTTT.

V gene TRBV6-5 combines with J gene TRBJ2-2, with D tentatively TRBD1 (5 bases). V was clipped by 6 bases and J by 1 base, with 9 bases between them. Germline values: CDR1 MNHEY, CDR2 SVGAGI. The CDR3 is 14 amino acids. The CDR3 region has the DNA TGTGCCAGCAGGACAGACAGGAACACCGGGGAGCTGTTTTTT. Protein sequence: CASRTDRNTGELFF.

This clone turned up a few times. V and J are TRBV27 and TRBJ2-1; D perhaps matches TRBD2 (6 bases). Trimming left V 3 bases short and J 5 bases short, with 17 bases between. CDR3 length: 16 residues. Germline V gene lookup returns CDR1 MNHEY and CDR2 SMNVEV (reference sequence). The CDR3 DNA sequence: TGTGCCAGCAGTTTCGGTCGGGCACTAGCAGACAATGAGCAGTTCTTC. Translating gives CASSFGRALADNEQFF.

This chain connects TRBV2 to TRBJ2-1; 11 bases line up with TRBD2. V lost 5 bases to trimming and J lost 1 base; unmatched junction nucleotides: 13. The CDR3 is 19 residues long. Germline V gene data show CDR1 as SNHLY and CDR2 as FYNNEI. The CDR3 protein is CASSLLELAGALSYNEQFF. The CDR3 DNA follows: TGTGCCAGCAGTCTCCTCGAACTAGCGGGGGCTCTATCCTACAATGAGCAGTTCTTC.

The chain links TRBV10-2 to TRBJ2-3; TRBD1 matches 8 bases. This CDR3 is 17 amino acids long. Germline CDR1 is WSHSY and CDR2 is SAAADI. V shed 6 bases and J 0 bases; nucleotides not matched to a gene: 11. The CDR3, as DNA: TGCGCCAGCAGAGACGGACAGGGCCTGGGAAGCACAGATACGCAGTATTTT. The encoded protein is CASRDGQGLGSTDTQYF.

This clone was detected only once. This sequence joins TRBV30 and TRBJ1-1; 7 bases line up with TRBD1. Germline V CDR1 and CDR2: GTSNPN, SVGIG (reference sequence). V trimming: 5 bases; J trimming: 0 bases; junction bases outside the gene matches: 6. The CDR3 consists of 14 residues. DNA for the CDR3: TGTGCCTGGGGGACCGGGACAGTGAACACTGAAGCTTTCTTT. It specifies CAWGTGTVNTEAFF.

V usage is TRBV7-6 and J usage is TRBJ1-2; 9 nucleotides line up with TRBD1. The germline V gene encodes CDR1 SGHVS and CDR2 FNYEAQ. The CDR3 length is 14 residues. After removal of 4 bases from V and 2 bases from J, the junction contained 2 bases not matched to a gene. The CDR3 DNA is TGTGCCAGCAGCTCCGGGACAGGGAACTATGGCTACACCTTC. Translating it yields CASSSGTGNYGYTF.

This clone was recorded a few times. The rearrangement links TRBV9 to TRBJ2-3, with D possibly matching TRBD2 (6 bases). Germline values: CDR1 SGDLS, CDR2 YYNGEE. V was shortened by 3 bases and J by 1 base, with 15 bases between the two germline ends. The CDR3 length is 16 residues. CDR3 DNA sequence: TGTGCCAGCAGCGCGGCTAGCGTAGGGGGCACAGATACGCAGTATTTT. It specifies CASSAASVGGTDTQYF.

This clone has a count of ten or more. The chain links TRBV9 to TRBJ1-5; maybe TRBD1 (5 bases). V dropped 0 bases and J dropped 6 bases, with 7 bases sitting between them. This CDR3 has 13 amino acids. Per germline, CDR1 SGDLS and CDR2 YYNGEE. The CDR3: CASSVEGFQPQHF. CDR3 DNA: TGTGCCAGCAGCGTAGAGGGGTTTCAGCCCCAGCATTTT.

The V and J genes are TRBV29-1 and TRBJ2-1, with a tentative D call TRBD1 (5 bases). V lost 0 bases to trimming and J lost 8 bases, with 8 bases between them. CDR1 and CDR2 from the germline V gene are SQVTM and ANQGSEA. The CDR3 is 12 amino acids. This CDR3 reads CSVEEDTDEQFF. CDR3 in DNA: TGCAGCGTTGAAGAGGACACAGATGAGCAGTTCTTC.

This chain joins TRBV5-1 and TRBJ2-5; TRBD1 aligns across 7 bases. The CDR3 loop spans 13 amino acids. With 3 bases clipped from V and 5 bases from J, the junction kept 4 bases outside the gene matches. Per the germline V gene, CDR1 is SGHRS and CDR2 is YFSETQ. Here the CDR3 reads CASSSQGSETQYF. Written as DNA, the CDR3 is TGCGCCAGCAGCTCACAGGGGTCCGAGACCCAGTACTTC.

This sequence joins TRBV9 and TRBJ2-5, with 9 bases lining up with TRBD2. CDR3 length: 15 residues. CDR1 and CDR2 (germline): SGDLS, YYNGEE. After removal of 2 bases from V and 4 bases from J, the junction contained 6 bases not matched to a gene. CDR3 nucleotide sequence: TGTGCCAGCAGCGTGCTTAGCGGGAGCCCAGAGACCCAGTACTTC. Amino acids: CASSVLSGSPETQYF.